The 15 T cell receptor beta chains below come from one sample, sequenced in a study of T cells in localized non-small cell lung cancer. Sequencing was performed with immunoSEQ multiplex PCR; in TCRdb, only in-frame clones are kept and a portion is missing. This table holds 2,000 to 2,500 clones, roughly 20% found once. The material was normal lung tissue next to the tumor, obtained before any cancer treatment. These TCRs come from a male donor at least 60 years old with stage I non-small cell lung cancer.

This clone turned up a few times. This chain links TRBV11-3 with TRBJ1-1; TRBD1 aligns across 10 bases. The trim removed 3 bases at V and 5 bases at J, leaving 6 bases unmatched. Germline V CDR1 and CDR2: SGHNT, YENEEA. The length of the CDR3 is 15 residues. The DNA for the CDR3 is TGTGCCAGCAGCTTGACCCGGACAGGGGGTACTGAAGCTTTCTTT. It translates to CASSLTRTGGTEAFF. The variable domain in full, with the rest retrieved from reference TRBV11-3 and TRBJ1-1, is EAGVVQSPRYKIIEKKQPVAFWCNPISGHNTLYWYLQNLGQGPELLIRYENEEAVDDSQLPKDRFSAERLKGVDSTLKIQPAELGDSAVYLCASSLTRTGGTEAFFGQGTRLTVV.

This clone occurred a few times. This chain joins TRBV11-3 and TRBJ1-2; D is unclear. The CDR3 is made up of 14 amino acids. V was pared by 3 bases and J by 8 bases, with 16 bases between. The germline CDR1 and CDR2 sequences are SGHNT and YENEEA. Here the CDR3 DNA reads TGTGCCAGCAGCTTGGCAGGCACCACGGACGGCTACACCTTC. The encoded protein is CASSLAGTTDGYTF. Looking up the rest from reference TRBV11-3 and TRBJ1-2 gives the full variable domain: EAGVVQSPRYKIIEKKQPVAFWCNPISGHNTLYWYLQNLGQGPELLIRYENEEAVDDSQLPKDRFSAERLKGVDSTLKIQPAELGDSAVYLCASSLAGTTDGYTFGSGTRLTVV.

V is TRBV29-1 and J is TRBJ1-2; D gene ambiguous. Trimming took off 5 bases at V and 1 base at J, with 11 bases between the two ends. The germline V gene encodes CDR1 SQVTM and CDR2 ANQGSEA. The CDR3 runs to 13 residues. CDR3 in DNA: TGCAGCGTTTCCAAGGATGATAACTATGGCTACACCTTC. Its translation: CSVSKDDNYGYTF. Drawing the rest from reference TRBV29-1 and TRBJ1-2, the complete variable domain is SAVISQKPSRDICQRGTSLTIQCQVDSQVTMMFWYRQQPGQSLTLIATANQGSEATYESGFVIDKFPISRPNLTFSTLTVSNMSPEDSSIYLCSVSKDDNYGYTFGSGTRLTVV.

This clone was seen more than once but under ten times. The chain is built from TRBV6-8 and TRBJ1-2; possibly TRBD1 for D (6 bases). Trimming stripped 10 bases from V and 2 bases from J, with 17 bases between. The CDR3 loop spans 14 amino acids. Germline CDR1 reads MNHGY; CDR2 reads SAAAGT. CDR3: CATNPGHGNYGYTF. As DNA, the CDR3 is TGTGCCACCAACCCGGGACATGGGAACTATGGCTACACCTTC.

A single count supports this clone. This CDR3 is CASSPTGLGQNYGYTF. For the CDR3, the DNA is TGTGCCAGCAGCCCTACAGGGTTGGGGCAAAACTATGGCTACACCTTC. The rearrangement uses TRBV25-1 and TRBJ1-2; TRBD1 is a possible D gene (6 bases). Trimming shortened V by 6 bases and J by 2 bases, and 19 bases separated the two germline ends. Germline CDR1 and CDR2: MGHDK and SYGVNS. There are 16 residues in the CDR3.

The CDR3 sequence is CASSPGGPGGTPDGFF. CDR3 nucleotide sequence: TGTGCCAGCAGCCCAGGAGGCCCAGGGGGTACCCCAGATGGTTTCTTT. The chain uses TRBV11-3 and TRBJ1-1; 7 nucleotides align to TRBD1. Germline V gives CDR1 SGHNT, CDR2 YENEEA. The CDR3 totals 16 residues. The J segment lost 13 bases and the V segment lost 5 bases, leaving 22 bases of the junction unmatched. The complete variable domain, with remaining parts taken from reference TRBV11-3 and TRBJ1-1, reads EAGVVQSPRYKIIEKKQPVAFWCNPISGHNTLYWYLQNLGQGPELLIRYENEEAVDDSQLPKDRFSAERLKGVDSTLKIQPAELGDSAVYLCASSPGGPGGTPDGFFGQGTRLTVV.

This clone is deemed medium-sized. The chain combines TRBV11-3 with TRBJ2-7; 7 bases are shared with TRBD2. This CDR3 spans 16 amino acids. The trim removed 1 base at V and 2 bases at J, leaving 8 bases unmatched. The V gene's germline CDR1 is SGHNT and CDR2 YENEEA. CDR3 region: CASSLGSQRGAYEQYF. Here the CDR3 DNA reads TGTGCCAGCAGCTTAGGAAGCCAGCGGGGAGCCTACGAGCAGTACTTC.

This clone came up a few times. The chain couples TRBV9 to TRBJ2-1; TRBD2 aligns across 8 bases. Germline CDR1 reads SGDLS; CDR2 reads YYNGEE. Trimming removed 4 bases from V and 2 bases from J; junction bases left unmatched: 5. The length of the CDR3 is 15 residues. The CDR3 DNA sequence: TGTGCCAGCAGCTCGATACTAGCGGCCTACAATGAGCAGTTCTTC. This translates into CASSSILAAYNEQFF.

This clone has more than one count but fewer than ten. The chain couples TRBV28 to TRBJ1-4, with TRBD1 matching 7 bases. The ends lost 3 bases at V and 8 bases at J; junction bases unmatched: 6. Germline loops: CDR1 MDHEN, CDR2 SYDVKM. The CDR3 has 14 amino acids. The CDR3 DNA reads TGTGCCAGCAGTTTCCGCAGGGGGGGAGAAAAACTGTTTTTT. Protein sequence: CASSFRRGGEKLFF.

This clone has more than one count but fewer than ten. The rearrangement joins TRBV11-3 to TRBJ2-4, with D perhaps given as TRBD1 or TRBD2 (5 bases each). Trimming took 3 bases from V and 1 from J, leaving 16 bases between them. CDR3 length: 17 residues. In germline, CDR1 is SGHNT, CDR2 YENEEA. The CDR3 sequence: CASSLGVSAWAKNIQYF. The CDR3 DNA follows: TGTGCCAGCAGCTTGGGGGTTTCGGCGTGGGCCAAAAACATTCAGTACTTC.

This clone is categorized as medium-sized. CDR3 nucleotide sequence: TGTGCCATCAGGGAGGCTAGTCCAGATACGCAGTATTTT. Translating gives CAIREASPDTQYF. The genes are TRBV6-8 and TRBJ2-3, with D maybe TRBD2 (6 bases). Germline V gives CDR1 MNHGY, CDR2 SAAAGT. V lost 10 bases, J lost 4 bases, and 15 bases lay in between. The CDR3 has 13 amino acids.

The chain links TRBV29-1 to TRBJ1-2, with D possibly TRBD1 on 5 matching bases. This CDR3 is built from 16 residues. Trimming cost V 3 bases and J 4 bases, with 21 bases left between them. The germline CDR1 and CDR2 sequences are SQVTM and ANQGSEA. The CDR3 DNA reads as TGCAGCGTTGATCCACCTGGGGGACTTACGACCTATGGCTACACCTTC. Translated: CSVDPPGGLTTYGYTF.

The DNA for the CDR3 is TGTGCCAGCAGCTCATTAGCGGGAACGAACACCGGGGAGCTGTTTTTT. Protein: CASSSLAGTNTGELFF. The chain is built from TRBV11-3 and TRBJ2-2; 8 nucleotides agree with TRBD2. Germline V gives CDR1 SGHNT, CDR2 YENEEA. The length of the CDR3 is 16 residues. V gave up 4 bases and J gave up 0 bases; unmatched junction bases: 4.

By sample share, this clone is medium-sized. V usage is TRBV6-8 and J usage is TRBJ2-1; 10 bases agree with TRBD2. The junction had 10 bases not matched to a gene; V was cut back by 2 bases and J by 6 bases. There are 17 residues in the CDR3. CDR1 and CDR2 from the germline V gene are MNHGY and SAAAGT. The CDR3 region has the DNA TGTGCCAGCAGTTACCCCCCTCTAGCGGGGGTAGGCAATGAGCAGTTCTTC. It codes for CASSYPPLAGVGNEQFF.

This CDR3 reads CASSLGWTGAGSNEKLFF. DNA of the CDR3: TGTGCCAGCAGCTTAGGTTGGACAGGGGCCGGATCTAATGAAAAACTGTTTTTT. The V call is TRBV11-3, the J call TRBJ1-4; 9 bases map to TRBD1. With 1 base clipped from V and 3 bases from J, the junction kept 9 bases outside the gene matches. The CDR3 is made up of 18 amino acids. Germline CDR1 and CDR2: SGHNT and YENEEA.